A selection of T cell receptor beta chains follows, all from one sample in a study of cytomegalovirus exposure and HLA in healthy donors. This table comes from immunoSEQ multiplex PCR, and its TCRdb copy is limited to in-frame clones, with some not included. The sample lists roughly 120,000 clones, about 93% occurring once. The material sequenced was PBMCs. The receptors shown here come from a woman aged 18-29 years in good health and CMV-seronegative. CDR3s include the opening cysteine and the closing phenylalanine or tryptophan. D genes are given only for firm matches. Not all rows give a size; the values are once, few, many and, for expanded clones, a class.

D gene: TRBD2
V gene: TRBV9
clone size: once
J gene: TRBJ2-1
CDR3 DNA: TGTGCCAGCAGCGGGGGGGGCAATGAGCAGTTCTTC
CDR3 protein: CASSGGGNEQFF

D gene: -
V gene: TRBV30
clone size: -
J gene: TRBJ1-3
CDR3 DNA: TGTGCCTGGAGTTTCGGGGTGTACACCATATATTTT
CDR3 protein: CAWSFGVYTIYF

D gene: TRBD2
V gene: TRBV9
clone size: -
J gene: TRBJ2-5
CDR3 DNA: TGTGCCAGCAGCGACAGTAGCGGGGGGGCCGCAGAGACCCAGTACTTC
CDR3 protein: CASSDSSGGAAETQYF

D gene: -
V gene: TRBV11-2
clone size: -
J gene: TRBJ2-7
CDR3 DNA: TGTGCCAGCAGCCCCGAAATGCTGAGGGCAGGCTACTCCTACGAGCAGTACTTC
CDR3 protein: CASSPEMLRAGYSYEQYF

D gene: TRBD2
V gene: TRBV5-4
clone size: -
J gene: TRBJ2-3
CDR3 DNA: TGTGCCAGCAGCTTGGGACGGGAGGGCCGAGGCACAGATACGCAGTATTTT
CDR3 protein: CASSLGREGRGTDTQYF

D gene: TRBD1
V gene: TRBV18
clone size: -
J gene: TRBJ1-4
CDR3 DNA: TGTGCCAGCTCACGCAAACAGGGGACTAATGAAAAACTGTTTTTT
CDR3 protein: CASSRKQGTNEKLFF

D gene: TRBD1
V gene: TRBV28
clone size: -
J gene: TRBJ1-1
CDR3 DNA: TGTGCCAGCAGGAAGACAGGGGACACTGAAGCTTTCTTT
CDR3 protein: CASRKTGDTEAFF

D gene: -
V gene: TRBV19
clone size: -
J gene: TRBJ2-7
CDR3 DNA: TGTGCCAGTAGTATCGGTTACGGCTACGAGCAGTACTTC
CDR3 protein: CASSIGYGYEQYF

D gene: -
V gene: TRBV15
clone size: -
J gene: TRBJ1-3
CDR3 DNA: TGTGCCACCAGCAGCGAATACAGGGAGAGAAACACCATATATTTT
CDR3 protein: CATSSEYRERNTIYF

D gene: -
V gene: TRBV30
clone size: few
J gene: TRBJ1-1
CDR3 DNA: TGTGCCTGGAGTTTGACAGTTGGGACTGAAGCTTTCTTT
CDR3 protein: CAWSLTVGTEAFF

D gene: TRBD2
V gene: TRBV2
clone size: -
J gene: TRBJ2-5
CDR3 DNA: TGTGCCAGCAGTGCCGGGAGGGTCCAAGAGACCCAGTACTTC
CDR3 protein: CASSAGRVQETQYF

D gene: TRBD2
V gene: TRBV18
clone size: once
J gene: TRBJ2-1
CDR3 DNA: TGTGCCAGCTCACTCGGGACTAGCTCCTACAATGAGCAGTTCTTC
CDR3 protein: CASSLGTSSYNEQFF

D gene: -
V gene: TRBV30
clone size: -
J gene: TRBJ1-4
CDR3 DNA: TGTGCCTGGACTTCAGGTTACGGTGAAAAACTGTTTTTT
CDR3 protein: CAWTSGYGEKLFF

D gene: TRBD2
V gene: TRBV29-1
clone size: once
J gene: TRBJ2-3
CDR3 DNA: TGCAGCGCAACACCGCAACTAGCGGGGGGCACAGATACGCAGTATTTT
CDR3 protein: CSATPQLAGGTDTQYF

D gene: TRBD1
V gene: TRBV5-1
clone size: -
J gene: TRBJ2-4
CDR3 DNA: TGCGCCAGCAGCCCACAGGGGGCTCTAGCCAAAAACATTCAGTACTTC
CDR3 protein: CASSPQGALAKNIQYF

D gene: -
V gene: TRBV9
clone size: -
J gene: TRBJ2-2
CDR3 DNA: TGTGCCAGCAGCGTAGTCCCGGACACCGGGGAGCTGTTTTTT
CDR3 protein: CASSVVPDTGELFF

D gene: -
V gene: TRBV29-1
clone size: -
J gene: TRBJ1-1
CDR3 DNA: TGCAGCGCCGACAGTAGCACTGAAGCTTTCTTT
CDR3 protein: CSADSSTEAFF

D gene: TRBD1
V gene: TRBV5-1
clone size: -
J gene: TRBJ2-3
CDR3 DNA: TGCGCCAGCAGCTCGGGACAGGGTGGGTATACGCAGTATTTT
CDR3 protein: CASSSGQGGYTQYF

D gene: -
V gene: TRBV14
clone size: -
J gene: TRBJ1-1
CDR3 DNA: TGTGCCAGCAGCCAAGACAGGGGTTCATGGTCGGGCACTGAAGCTTTCTTT
CDR3 protein: CASSQDRGSWSGTEAFF

D gene: TRBD2
V gene: TRBV7-9
clone size: -
J gene: TRBJ2-1
CDR3 DNA: TGTGCCAGCAGCTACCCTAGCGGGAAATCCTACAATGAGCAGTTCTTC
CDR3 protein: CASSYPSGKSYNEQFF

D gene: -
V gene: TRBV18
clone size: -
J gene: TRBJ1-1
CDR3 DNA: TGTGCCAGCTCACCACTTCAGAAGAACACTGAAGCTTTCTTT
CDR3 protein: CASSPLQKNTEAFF

D gene: -
V gene: TRBV6-1
clone size: once
J gene: TRBJ1-2
CDR3 DNA: TGTGCCAGCATCGAAGGGGTTTTCTATGGCTACACCTTC
CDR3 protein: CASIEGVFYGYTF

D gene: TRBD1
V gene: TRBV5-1
clone size: -
J gene: TRBJ1-4
CDR3 DNA: TGCGCCAGCAGCTTGGAGGGGACAGCAAATGAAAAACTGTTTTTT
CDR3 protein: CASSLEGTANEKLFF

D gene: -
V gene: TRBV5-6
clone size: -
J gene: TRBJ1-2
CDR3 DNA: TGTGCCAGCAGCCTAAACACGCGGGGCTACACCTTC
CDR3 protein: CASSLNTRGYTF

D gene: TRBD2
V gene: TRBV6-1
clone size: -
J gene: TRBJ2-3
CDR3 DNA: TGTGCCAGCAGTGATAGCGGGGGGCCTTGGGATACGCAGTATTTT
CDR3 protein: CASSDSGGPWDTQYF

D gene: -
V gene: TRBV28
clone size: -
J gene: TRBJ1-1
CDR3 DNA: TGTGCCAGCCCAAGGTTGGCAGGGGACATGAACACTGAAGCTTTCTTT
CDR3 protein: CASPRLAGDMNTEAFF

D gene: -
V gene: TRBV28
clone size: -
J gene: TRBJ1-1
CDR3 DNA: TGTGCCAGCAGTTTAACGGGGTTCGACACTGAAGCTTTCTTT
CDR3 protein: CASSLTGFDTEAFF

D gene: -
V gene: TRBV28
clone size: -
J gene: TRBJ1-4
CDR3 DNA: TGTGCCAGCGGGCCCAGCTATCCGAAGGAAAAACTGTTTTTT
CDR3 protein: CASGPSYPKEKLFF

D gene: TRBD1
V gene: TRBV19
clone size: -
J gene: TRBJ1-2
CDR3 DNA: TGTGCCAGTAGCTACAGGGGCAGTGGCTACACCTTC
CDR3 protein: CASSYRGSGYTF

D gene: -
V gene: TRBV2
clone size: -
J gene: TRBJ2-7
CDR3 DNA: TGTGCCAGCAGTCTTACCTACGAGCAGTACTTC
CDR3 protein: CASSLTYEQYF

D gene: TRBD2
V gene: TRBV4-1
clone size: -
J gene: TRBJ2-1
CDR3 DNA: TGCGCCAGCAGCGCCCCCAGGAGCGGGGGAGGCAATGAGCAGTTCTTC
CDR3 protein: CASSAPRSGGGNEQFF